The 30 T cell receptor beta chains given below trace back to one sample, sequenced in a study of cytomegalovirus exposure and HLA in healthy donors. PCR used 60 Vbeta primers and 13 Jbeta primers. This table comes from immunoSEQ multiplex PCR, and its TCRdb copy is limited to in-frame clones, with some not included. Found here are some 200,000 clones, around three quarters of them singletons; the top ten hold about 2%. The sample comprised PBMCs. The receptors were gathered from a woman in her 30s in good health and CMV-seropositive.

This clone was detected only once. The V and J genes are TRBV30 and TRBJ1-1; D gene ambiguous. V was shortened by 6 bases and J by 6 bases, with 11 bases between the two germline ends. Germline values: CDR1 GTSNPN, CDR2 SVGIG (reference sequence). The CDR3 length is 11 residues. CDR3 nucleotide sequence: TGTGCCTGTGACAATCTATCTGAAGCTTTCTTT. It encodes CACDNLSEAFF.

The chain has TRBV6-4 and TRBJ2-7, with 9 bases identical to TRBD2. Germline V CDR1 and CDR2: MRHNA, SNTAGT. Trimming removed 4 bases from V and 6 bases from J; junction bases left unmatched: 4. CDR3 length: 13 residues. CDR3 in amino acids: CASSAASGTEQYF. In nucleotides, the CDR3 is TGTGCCAGCAGTGCCGCTAGCGGGACCGAGCAGTACTTC.

The CDR3 loop is CASSANEQFF. The CDR3 nucleotides are TGTGCCAGCAGTGCTAATGAGCAGTTCTTC. The V call is TRBV2, the J call TRBJ2-1, with D hard to call. Germline V gene data show CDR1 as SNHLY and CDR2 as FYNNEI. The CDR3 is made up of 10 amino acids. V lost 4 bases, J lost 7 bases, and 2 bases lay in between.

The CDR3 loop is CASSYNGRGNEKLFF. CDR3 nucleotide sequence: TGTGCCAGCAGTTACAACGGCAGGGGAAATGAAAAACTGTTTTTT. The chain has TRBV6-5 and TRBJ1-4; possible D gene TRBD1, 6 bases. The CDR3 spans 15 residues. The V gene lost 2 bases and the J gene lost 5 bases, with 12 bases spanning the gap. Germline V gives CDR1 MNHEY, CDR2 SVGAGI.

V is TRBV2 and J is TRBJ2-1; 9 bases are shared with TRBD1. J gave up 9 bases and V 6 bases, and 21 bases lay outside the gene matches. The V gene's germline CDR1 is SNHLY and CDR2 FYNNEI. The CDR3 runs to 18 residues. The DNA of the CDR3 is TGTGCCAGCAGGGGGAAGCGAGGGACAGGGCCGTTGATGATTGAGCAGTTCTTC. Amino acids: CASRGKRGTGPLMIEQFF. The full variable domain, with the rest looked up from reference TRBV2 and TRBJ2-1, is EPEVTQTPSHQVTQMGQEVILRCVPISNHLYFYWYRQILGQKVEFLVSFYNNEISEKSEIFDDQFSVERPDGSNFTLKIRSTKLEDSAMYFCASRGKRGTGPLMIEQFFGPGTRLTVL.

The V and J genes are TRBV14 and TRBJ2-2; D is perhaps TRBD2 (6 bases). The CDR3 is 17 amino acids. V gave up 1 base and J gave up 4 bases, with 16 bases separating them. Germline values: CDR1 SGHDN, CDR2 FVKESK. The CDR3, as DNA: TGTGCCAGCAGCCAAGGAGCAGTTGGGAGGAGCACCGGGGAGCTGTTTTTT. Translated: CASSQGAVGRSTGELFF.

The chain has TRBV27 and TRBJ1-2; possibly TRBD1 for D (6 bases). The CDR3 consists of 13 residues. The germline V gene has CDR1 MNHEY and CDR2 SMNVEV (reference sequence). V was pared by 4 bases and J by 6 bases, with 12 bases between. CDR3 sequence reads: CASSSQDRNGYTF. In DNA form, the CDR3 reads TGTGCCAGCAGTTCCCAGGACAGAAATGGCTACACCTTC.

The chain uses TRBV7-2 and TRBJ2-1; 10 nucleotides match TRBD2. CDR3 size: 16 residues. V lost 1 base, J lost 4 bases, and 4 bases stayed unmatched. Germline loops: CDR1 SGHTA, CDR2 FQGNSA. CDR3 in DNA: TGTGCCAGCAGCTTAGTGGGGACTAGCGCTTACAATGAGCAGTTCTTC. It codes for CASSLVGTSAYNEQFF.

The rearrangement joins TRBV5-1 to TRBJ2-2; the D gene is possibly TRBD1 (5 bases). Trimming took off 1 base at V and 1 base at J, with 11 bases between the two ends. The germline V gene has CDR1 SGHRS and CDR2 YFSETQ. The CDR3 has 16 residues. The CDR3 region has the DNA TGCGCCAGCAGCTTGTCGTTGCAGGGGAACACCGGGGAGCTGTTTTTT. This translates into CASSLSLQGNTGELFF.

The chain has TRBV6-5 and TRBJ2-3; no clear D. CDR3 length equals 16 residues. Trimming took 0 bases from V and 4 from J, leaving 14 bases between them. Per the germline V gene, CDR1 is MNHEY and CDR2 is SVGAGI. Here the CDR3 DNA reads TGTGCCAGCAGTTACTCGCGACCGGGTGTCGCAGATACGCAGTATTTT. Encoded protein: CASSYSRPGVADTQYF.

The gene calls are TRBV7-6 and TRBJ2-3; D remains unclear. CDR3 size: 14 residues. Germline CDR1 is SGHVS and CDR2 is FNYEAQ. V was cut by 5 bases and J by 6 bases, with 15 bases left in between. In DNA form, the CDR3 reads TGTGCCAGCAGCATACCAGCCGGAGCGGATACGCAGTATTTT. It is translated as CASSIPAGADTQYF.

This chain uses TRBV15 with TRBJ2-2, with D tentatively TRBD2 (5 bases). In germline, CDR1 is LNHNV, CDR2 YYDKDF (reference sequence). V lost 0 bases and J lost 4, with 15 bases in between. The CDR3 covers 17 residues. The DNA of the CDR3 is TGTGCCACCAGCAGAGATAGCAGGACTTGGGGCACCGGGGAGCTGTTTTTT. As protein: CATSRDSRTWGTGELFF.

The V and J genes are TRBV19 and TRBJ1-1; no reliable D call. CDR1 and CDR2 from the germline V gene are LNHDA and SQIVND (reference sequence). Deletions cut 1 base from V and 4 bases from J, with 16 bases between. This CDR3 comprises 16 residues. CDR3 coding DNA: TGTGCCAGTAGTATAGTGAGGGCTGCGGGTAGCACTGAAGCTTTCTTT. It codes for CASSIVRAAGSTEAFF.

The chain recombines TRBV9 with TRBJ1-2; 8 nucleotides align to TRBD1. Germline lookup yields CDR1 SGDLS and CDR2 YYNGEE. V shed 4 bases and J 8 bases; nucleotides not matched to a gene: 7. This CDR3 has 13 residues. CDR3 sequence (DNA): TGTGCCAGCAGCTTACTAGCAGGGGGCGGCTACACCTTC. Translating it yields CASSLLAGGGYTF.

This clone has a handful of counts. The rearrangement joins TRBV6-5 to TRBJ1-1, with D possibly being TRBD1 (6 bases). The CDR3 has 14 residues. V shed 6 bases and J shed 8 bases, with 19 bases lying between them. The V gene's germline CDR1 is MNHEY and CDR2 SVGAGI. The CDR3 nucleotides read TGTGCCAGCAGAAAACAGGGCGGGGGTAGGGAAGCTTTCTTT. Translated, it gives CASRKQGGGREAFF.

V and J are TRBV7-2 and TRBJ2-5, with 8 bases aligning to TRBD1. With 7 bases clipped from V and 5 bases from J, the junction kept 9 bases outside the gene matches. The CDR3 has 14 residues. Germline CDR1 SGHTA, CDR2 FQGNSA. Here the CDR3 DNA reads TGTGCCAGCACCCGGACAGGGTCTCCGGAGACCCAGTACTTC. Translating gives CASTRTGSPETQYF.

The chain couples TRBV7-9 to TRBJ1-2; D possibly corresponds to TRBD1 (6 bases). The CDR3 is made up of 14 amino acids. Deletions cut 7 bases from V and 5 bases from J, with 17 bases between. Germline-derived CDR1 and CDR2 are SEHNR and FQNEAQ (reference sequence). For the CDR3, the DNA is TGTGCCAGCACCAAGAAAGAGGGGGGGTATGGCTACACCTTC. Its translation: CASTKKEGGYGYTF.

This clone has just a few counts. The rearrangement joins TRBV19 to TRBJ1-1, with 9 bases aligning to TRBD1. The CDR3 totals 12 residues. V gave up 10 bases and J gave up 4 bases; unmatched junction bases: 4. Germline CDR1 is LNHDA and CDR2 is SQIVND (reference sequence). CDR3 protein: CATRTGVTEAFF. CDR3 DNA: TGTGCCACGCGGACAGGGGTCACTGAAGCTTTCTTT.

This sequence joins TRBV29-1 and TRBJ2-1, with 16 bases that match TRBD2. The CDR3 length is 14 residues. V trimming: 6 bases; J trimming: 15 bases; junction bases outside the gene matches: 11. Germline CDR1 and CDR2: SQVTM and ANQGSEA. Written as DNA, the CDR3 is TGCAGCGTCGATCCCGGGACTAGCGGGGGGGCAGGGTTCTTC. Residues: CSVDPGTSGGAGFF.

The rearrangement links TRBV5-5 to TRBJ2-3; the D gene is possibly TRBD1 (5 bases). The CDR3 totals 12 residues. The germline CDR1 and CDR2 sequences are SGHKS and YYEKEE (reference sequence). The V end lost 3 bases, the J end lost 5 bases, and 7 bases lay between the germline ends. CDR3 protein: CASSSRVDTQYF. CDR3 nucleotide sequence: TGTGCCAGCAGCTCCAGGGTAGATACGCAGTATTTT.

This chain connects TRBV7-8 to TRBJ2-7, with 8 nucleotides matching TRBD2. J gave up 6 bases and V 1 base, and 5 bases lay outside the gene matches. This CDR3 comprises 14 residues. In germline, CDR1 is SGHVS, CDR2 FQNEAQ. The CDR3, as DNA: TGTGCCAGCAGCTTAGTCGGGAGGGGGTCCGAGCAGTACTTC. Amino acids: CASSLVGRGSEQYF.

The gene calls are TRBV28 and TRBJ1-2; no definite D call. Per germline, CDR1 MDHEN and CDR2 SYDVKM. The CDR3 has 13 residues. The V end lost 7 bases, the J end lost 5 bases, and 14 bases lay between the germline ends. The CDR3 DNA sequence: TGTGCCAGCACCGCCCCGGGAAAGTATGGCTACACCTTC. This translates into CASTAPGKYGYTF.

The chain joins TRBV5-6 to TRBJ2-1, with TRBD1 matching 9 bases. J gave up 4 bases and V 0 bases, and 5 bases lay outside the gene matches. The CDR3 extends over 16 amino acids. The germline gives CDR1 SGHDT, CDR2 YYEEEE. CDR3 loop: CASSLDRGQGYNEQFF. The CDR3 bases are TGTGCCAGCAGCTTGGACAGGGGGCAAGGGTACAATGAGCAGTTCTTC.

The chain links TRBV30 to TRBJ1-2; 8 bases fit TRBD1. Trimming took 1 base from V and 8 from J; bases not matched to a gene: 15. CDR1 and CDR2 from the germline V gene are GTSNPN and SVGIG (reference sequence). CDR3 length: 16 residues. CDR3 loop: CAWSARWQGASVGYTF. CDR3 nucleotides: TGTGCCTGGAGTGCCAGGTGGCAGGGGGCGTCGGTCGGCTACACCTTC.

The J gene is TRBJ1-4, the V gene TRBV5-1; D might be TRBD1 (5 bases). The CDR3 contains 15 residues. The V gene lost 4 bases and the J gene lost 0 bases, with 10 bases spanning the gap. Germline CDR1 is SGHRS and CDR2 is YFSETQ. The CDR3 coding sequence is TGCGCCAGCAGCCCACAGACAGCAACTAATGAAAAACTGTTTTTT. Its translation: CASSPQTATNEKLFF. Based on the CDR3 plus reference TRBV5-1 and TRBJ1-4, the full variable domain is KAGVTQTPRYLIKTRGQQVTLSCSPISGHRSVSWYQQTPGQGLQFLFEYFSETQRNKGNFPGRFSGRQFSNSRSEMNVSTLELGDSALYLCASSPQTATNEKLFFGSGTQLSVL.

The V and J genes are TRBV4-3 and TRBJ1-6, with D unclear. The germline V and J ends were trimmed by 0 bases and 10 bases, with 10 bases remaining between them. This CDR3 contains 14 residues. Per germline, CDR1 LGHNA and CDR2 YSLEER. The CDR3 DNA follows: TGCGCCAGCAGCCAAGATGCCCGAGAGTCACCCCTCCACTTT. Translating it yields CASSQDARESPLHF.

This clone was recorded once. The CDR3 sequence is CASSLTSGGVHLYNEQFF. In DNA, the CDR3 is TGTGCCAGCAGCCTGACTAGCGGGGGGGTCCACCTATACAATGAGCAGTTCTTC. The chain employs TRBV7-9 and TRBJ2-1; 14 bases are shared with TRBD2. Germline V lookup: CDR1 SEHNR, CDR2 FQNEAQ (reference sequence). Trimming took 5 bases from V and 4 from J; bases not matched to a gene: 10. The CDR3 is 18 residues long.

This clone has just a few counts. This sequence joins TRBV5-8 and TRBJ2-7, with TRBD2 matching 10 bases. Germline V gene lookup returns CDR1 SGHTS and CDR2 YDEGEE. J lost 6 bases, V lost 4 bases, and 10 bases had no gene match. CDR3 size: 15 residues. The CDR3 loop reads CASSPLAGISGEQYF. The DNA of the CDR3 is TGTGCCAGCAGCCCACTAGCGGGAATTTCTGGCGAGCAGTACTTC. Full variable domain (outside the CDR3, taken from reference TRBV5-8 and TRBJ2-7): EAGVTQSPTHLIKTRGQQATLRCSPISGHTSVYWYQQALGLGLQFLLWYDEGEERNRGNFPPRFSGRQFPNYSSELNVNALELEDSALYLCASSPLAGISGEQYFGPGTRLTVT.

In DNA form, the CDR3 reads TGTGCCAGCAGCGAAATTATGACTTACGAGCAGTACTTC. Its protein is CASSEIMTYEQYF. The chain employs TRBV5-4 and TRBJ2-7; no definite D call. Germline assignment: CDR1 SGHNT and CDR2 YYREEE (reference sequence). The CDR3 spans 13 residues. Trimming removed 4 bases at V and 4 bases at J, with 12 bases between.

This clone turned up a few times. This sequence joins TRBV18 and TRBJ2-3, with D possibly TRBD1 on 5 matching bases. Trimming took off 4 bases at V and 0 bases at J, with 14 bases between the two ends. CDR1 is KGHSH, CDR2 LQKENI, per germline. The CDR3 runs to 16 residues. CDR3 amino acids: CASSREAGPSTDTQYF. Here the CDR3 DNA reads TGTGCCAGCTCACGTGAAGCAGGGCCTAGCACAGATACGCAGTATTTT.